These 28 T cell receptor beta chains came from one sample sequenced in a study of T cell repertoires in cytomegalovirus infection. TCRdb reprocessed the reads via MiXCR and lists one record per CDR3 protein. The table shows hundreds of thousands of distinct CDR3 sequences, with approximately 25% occurring only once. Specimen: CD8+ T cells from PBMCs. These receptors came from a human donor in good health (CMV status not recorded). Some clones in this sample may be carry-over from other donors' samples.

V gene TRBV12-3 or TRBV12-4 combines with J gene TRBJ2-5; D tentatively reads TRBD1 or TRBD2 (5 bases each). This CDR3 is 17 amino acids long. The V gene lost 2 bases and the J gene lost 9 bases, with 25 bases spanning the gap. The CDR3, as DNA: TGTGCCAGCAGTTTAAATGGGGGACCAGGGAAAACTGGTTCCCAGTACTTC. This translates into CASSLNGGPGKTGSQYF.

The rearrangement joins TRBV25-1 to TRBJ1-5, with a tentative D call TRBD1 (6 bases). Germline V gene lookup returns CDR1 MGHDK and CDR2 SYGVNS. The CDR3 covers 14 residues. The germline V and J ends were trimmed by 5 bases and 4 bases, with 12 bases remaining between them. The CDR3 DNA reads TGTGCCAGCAGTAAATCAGGGGTGAATCAGCCCCAGCATTTT. Translating gives CASSKSGVNQPQHF.

This clonotype was observed a few times. The chain has TRBV20-1 and TRBJ2-1, with TRBD2 matching over 10 bases. Germline trimming cut 2 bases from V and 9 bases from J; bases unmatched to any gene: 10. The CDR3 spans 15 residues. The germline CDR1 and CDR2 sequences are DFQATT and SNEGSKA (reference sequence). Here the CDR3 reads CSARSPGLALVEQFF. CDR3 nucleotides: TGCAGTGCTAGAAGCCCGGGACTAGCGTTAGTTGAGCAGTTCTTC.

The genes are TRBV7-6 and TRBJ2-7, with D possibly called TRBD1 or TRBD2 (5 bases each). The CDR3 contains 15 residues. In germline, CDR1 is SGHVS, CDR2 FNYEAQ. The ends were cut back, 6 bases at V and 0 bases at J, with 15 bases in the middle. The CDR3 coding sequence is TGTGCCAGCAGTTCAAAGTGGGGGAGCTCCTACGAGCAGTACTTC. This gives the protein CASSSKWGSSYEQYF. Combining the CDR3 with reference TRBV7-6 and TRBJ2-7 gives the whole variable domain GAGVSQSPRYKVTKRGQDVALRCDPISGHVSLYWYRQALGQGPEFLTYFNYEAQQDKSGLPNDRFSAERPEGSISTLTIQRTEQRDSAMYRCASSSKWGSSYEQYFGPGTRLTVT.

This clonotype was counted ten times or more. The chain couples TRBV12-3 or TRBV12-4 to TRBJ2-3; D is uncertain. The V gene lost 3 bases and the J gene lost 3 bases, with 10 bases spanning the gap. The CDR3 consists of 14 residues. The CDR3 DNA follows: TGTGCCAGCAGTTTTGGAGCGAGTACAGATACGCAGTATTTT. It specifies CASSFGASTDTQYF.

This clonotype was counted between two and nine times. The J gene is TRBJ1-1, the V gene TRBV5-8; D perhaps matches TRBD1 (6 bases). The CDR3 loop spans 13 amino acids. In germline, CDR1 is SGHTS, CDR2 YDEGEE. Trimming took off 0 bases at V and 7 bases at J, with 10 bases between the two ends. The CDR3, as DNA: TGTGCCAGCAGCTTGGGTGAGGGGGTTGAAGCTTTCTTT. The encoded protein is CASSLGEGVEAFF.

J is TRBJ2-7 and V is TRBV6-2 or TRBV6-3; TRBD2 agrees at 8 bases. The CDR3 covers 14 residues. The V gene's germline CDR1 is MNHEY and CDR2 SVGEGT. The CDR3 sequence: CDSSPGTSSYEQYV. CDR3 sequence (DNA): TGTGACAGCAGTCCCGGGACTAGCTCCTACGAGCAGTACGTC.

This chain joins TRBV2 and TRBJ2-7, with D possibly being TRBD1 (6 bases). Trimming cost V 3 bases and J 4 bases, with 25 bases left between them. The CDR3 extends over 18 amino acids. Germline values: CDR1 SNHLY, CDR2 FYNNEI. The CDR3 spells CASSEEVGAGRPGYEQYV. The CDR3 nucleotides are TGTGCCAGCAGTGAGGAAGTGGGGGCCGGCCGCCCGGGTTACGAGCAGTACGTC.

This clonotype was observed many times. In nucleotides, the CDR3 is TGTGCCAGCAGCCAAGGGGTAGGGTTGGTCACTGAAGCTTTCTTT. Residues: CASSQGVGLVTEAFF. The gene calls are TRBV14 and TRBJ1-1; D is uncertain. Per the germline V gene, CDR1 is SGHDN and CDR2 is FVKESK. Trimming took 1 base from V and 4 from J, leaving 13 bases between them. The CDR3 is 15 amino acids. The full variable domain, rest sourced from reference TRBV14 and TRBJ1-1, is EAGVTQFPSHSVIEKGQTVTLRCDPISGHDNLYWYRRVMGKEIKFLLHFVKESKQDESGMPNNRFLAERTGGTYSTLKVQPAELEDSGVYFCASSQGVGLVTEAFFGQGTRLTVV.

This clonotype was seen repeatedly, ten times or more. The chain links TRBV7-6 to TRBJ2-3, with TRBD2 matching 9 bases. CDR3 length: 16 residues. CDR1 is SGHVS, CDR2 FNYEAQ, per germline. V lost 3 bases to trimming and J lost 0 bases; unmatched junction nucleotides: 4. This CDR3 reads CASSFIAGVSTDTQYF. The CDR3 DNA reads as TGTGCCAGCAGCTTTATAGCGGGGGTTAGCACAGATACGCAGTATTTT.

This clonotype was seen only a few times. This rearrangement joins TRBV24-1 to TRBJ2-4; TRBD1 matches 7 bases. The CDR3 has 15 amino acids. V was pared by 0 bases and J by 4 bases, with 2 bases of the junction left unmatched. The germline V gene encodes CDR1 KGHDR and CDR2 SFDVKD. CDR3 sequence (DNA): TGTGCCACCAGTGATTTGACAGGGGATAAAAACATTCAGTACTTC. This encodes CATSDLTGDKNIQYF.

This clonotype has only a few counts. This chain uses TRBV4-3 with TRBJ2-3, with D possibly TRBD2 on 5 matching bases. Germline lookup yields CDR1 LGHNA and CDR2 YSLEER. This CDR3 is built from 13 residues. With 1 base removed from V and 9 bases from J, the gap between germline ends came to 11 bases. CDR3 region: CASSQVLERTQYF. DNA of the CDR3: TGCGCCAGCAGCCAAGTACTAGAAAGAACGCAGTATTTT.

On this clonotype: The CDR3 end shows no conserved phenylalanine or tryptophan, and so a read error is likely. The CDR3 protein is CASSQEKPLSGANVLTS. As DNA, the CDR3 is TGCGCCAGCAGCCAAGAAAAACCGCTCTCTGGGGCCAACGTCCTGACTTCC. The chain recombines TRBV4-3 with TRBJ2-6; unclear D gene. V lost 0 bases to trimming and J lost 0 bases, with 9 bases between them. There are 17 residues in the CDR3. Germline V gene sequence: CDR1 LGHNA, CDR2 YSLEER.

This clonotype was counted ten times or more. The chain couples TRBV6-1 to TRBJ2-7, with TRBD1 matching over 9 bases. The CDR3 has 14 residues. Germline V CDR1 and CDR2: MNHNS, SASEGT. V dropped 5 bases and J dropped 2; count of bases not matched to a gene: 4. This chain's CDR3 is CASSYGTGPYEQYF. The DNA for the CDR3 is TGTGCCAGCAGTTATGGGACAGGGCCCTACGAGCAGTACTTC.

The chain links TRBV12-3 or TRBV12-4 to TRBJ2-1, with D perhaps matching TRBD2 (7 bases). This CDR3 contains 15 residues. The V end was cut by 2 bases, the J end by 6 bases, with 14 bases between. The CDR3 is CASSLRGGPRNEQFF. The CDR3 nucleotides are TGTGCCAGCAGTTTAAGGGGGGGGCCACGCAATGAGCAGTTCTTC.

Concerning this clonotype: A clone one base away is much larger, so this may be a read error. The V gene is TRBV7-6, the J gene TRBJ1-1; 9 bases line up with TRBD1. The CDR3 runs 21 residues. V was clipped by 0 bases and J by 1 base; unmatched bases: 18. CDR1 and CDR2 from the germline V gene are SGHVS and FNYEAQ. The CDR3: CASSLAGDRVRIYSTNTEAFF. The CDR3 DNA follows: TGTGCCAGCAGCTTAGCTGGGGACAGGGTCCGGATATATTCGACGAACACTGAAGCTTTCTTT. Complete variable domain (other parts from reference TRBV7-6 and TRBJ1-1): GAGVSQSPRYKVTKRGQDVALRCDPISGHVSLYWYRQALGQGPEFLTYFNYEAQQDKSGLPNDRFSAERPEGSISTLTIQRTEQRDSAMYRCASSLAGDRVRIYSTNTEAFFGQGTRLTVV.

This clonotype was seen ten or more times. The genes are TRBV7-8 and TRBJ2-2, with D perhaps matching TRBD2 (7 bases). The germline CDR1 and CDR2 sequences are SGHVS and FQNEAQ. The V gene lost 2 bases and the J gene lost 4 bases, with 14 bases spanning the gap. This CDR3 spans 16 amino acids. The CDR3 DNA follows: TGTGCCAGCAGCTTACTGGCGGGGGCCCTCACCGGGGAGCTGTTTTTT. As protein: CASSLLAGALTGELFF.

V is TRBV5-4 and J is TRBJ2-5; 12 nucleotides match TRBD1. The trim removed 4 bases at V and 4 bases at J, leaving 5 bases unmatched. The length of the CDR3 is 15 residues. CDR1 is SGHNT, CDR2 YYREEE, per germline (reference sequence). DNA of the CDR3: TGTGCCAGCAGCCGTCGGGGACAGGGGGCAGAGACCCAGTACTTC. Protein sequence: CASSRRGQGAETQYF.

The rearrangement joins TRBV23-1 to TRBJ2-1; 7 nucleotides align to TRBD1. TRBV23-1 counts as an open reading frame of uncertain function. J lost 4 bases, V lost 2 bases, and 8 bases had no gene match. The CDR3 loop spans 16 amino acids. The CDR3 protein is CASSQIGQVPYNEQFF. CDR3 DNA sequence: TGCGCCAGCAGTCAAATCGGACAGGTACCTTACAATGAGCAGTTCTTC.

In this sample, this clonotype turned up many times. V usage is TRBV28 and J usage is TRBJ2-1; 9 bases agree with TRBD2. CDR1 and CDR2 from the germline V gene are MDHEN and SYDVKM. The CDR3 spans 14 residues. Trimming at V came to 8 bases and at J to 5 bases, leaving 7 bases not matched to a gene. The DNA for the CDR3 is TGTGCCAGCTTGTCTAGCGGGAACCACAATGAGCAGTTCTTC. It codes for CASLSSGNHNEQFF.

This chain joins TRBV14 and TRBJ1-1; TRBD1 is a possible D gene (6 bases). CDR3 length equals 16 residues. V was clipped by 2 bases and J by 7 bases, with 20 bases between them. From germline, CDR1 is SGHDN and CDR2 FVKESK. DNA for the CDR3: TGTGCCAGCAGCCAATATGTCAGCATAACAGGGCGTGAAGCTTTCTTT. Encoded protein: CASSQYVSITGREAFF.

CDR3 region: CSASIQGAGSPLHF. In DNA, the CDR3 is TGCAGTGCTAGTATCCAGGGGGCAGGTTCACCCCTCCACTTT. The V call is TRBV20-1, the J call TRBJ1-6, with 8 nucleotides matching TRBD1. Looked up from germline, CDR1 is DFQATT and CDR2 is SNEGSKA (reference sequence). CDR3 length equals 14 residues. V shed 3 bases and J 9 bases; nucleotides not matched to a gene: 7.

The V and J genes are TRBV7-9 and TRBJ2-5; no reliable D call. The CDR3 runs to 13 residues. V shed 5 bases and J shed 1 base, with 8 bases lying between them. CDR1 is SEHNR and CDR2 is FQNEAQ in the germline V gene (reference sequence). As DNA, the CDR3 is TGTGCCAGCAGCCACCCCCCCCAAGAGACCCAGTACTTC. As protein: CASSHPPQETQYF.

This clonotype showed up just a few times. The CDR3 region is CASSFTRAGEQYV. CDR3 sequence (DNA): TGTGCCAGCAGTTTCACCAGGGCGGGCGAGCAGTACGTC. The genes are TRBV12-3 or TRBV12-4 and TRBJ2-7; either TRBD1 or TRBD2 may supply D (5 bases each). The germline V and J ends were trimmed by 3 bases and 6 bases, with 12 bases remaining between them. The CDR3 totals 13 residues.

There are a few counts of this clonotype. The rearrangement links TRBV5-8 to TRBJ2-1; D unclear. The V end was cut by 2 bases, the J end by 6 bases, with 12 bases between. Germline V lookup: CDR1 SGHTS, CDR2 YDEGEE. The CDR3 is 14 residues long. The CDR3 sequence: CASSFRRGPNEQFF. The CDR3 DNA sequence: TGTGCCAGCAGCTTCAGGAGAGGCCCCAATGAGCAGTTCTTC.

The V call is TRBV27, the J call TRBJ2-1; D is tentatively TRBD1 or TRBD2 (5 bases each). CDR3 length: 18 amino acids. Looked up from germline, CDR1 is MNHEY and CDR2 is SMNVEV (reference sequence). Trimming removed 6 bases at V and 2 bases at J, with 23 bases between. The CDR3 sequence is CASSLEGGGAIPYNEQFF. CDR3 DNA sequence: TGTGCCAGCAGCCTCGAAGGTGGGGGTGCCATACCCTACAATGAGCAGTTCTTC.

This clonotype appeared a few times. The chain carries TRBV6-1 and TRBJ1-1; TRBD1 is a possible D gene (5 bases). V gave up 5 bases and J gave up 5 bases, with 18 bases separating them. The CDR3 sequence is 15 residues long. Per the germline V gene, CDR1 is MNHNS and CDR2 is SASEGT. The chain's CDR3 is CASSPQSRGVTEAFF. The CDR3 nucleotides read TGTGCCAGCAGTCCCCAGTCCAGAGGGGTGACTGAAGCTTTCTTT.

In DNA form, the CDR3 reads TGCAGTGCTGCTACCCTGGGTTCGGCGGTCAACGACACTGAAGCTTTCTTT. Translated, it gives CSAATLGSAVNDTEAFF. The chain has TRBV20-1 and TRBJ1-1; D unclear. Trimming left V 5 bases short and J 3 bases short, with 25 bases between. Germline V CDR1 and CDR2: DFQATT, SNEGSKA (reference sequence). The CDR3 has 17 residues.